The table lists the clone carrying this T cell receptor beta chain with many counts. The antigen remains unidentified. These data originate in a study of T cells in Graves' hyperthyroidism and ophthalmopathy. Study-wide background: At the time of initial diagnosis and before any treatment, peripheral blood was collected.

Germline V lookup: CDR1 SEHNR, CDR2 FQNEAQ (reference sequence). With V trimmed by 5 bases and J by 1 base, 11 bases remained unmatched. The length of the CDR3 is 17 residues. TCR beta CDR3 regions were amplified from RNA transcripts. An initial round of RT-PCR targeting the TCR CDR3 relied on the HTBI primer set. TCRdb analysed the multiplex PCR reads with MiXCR anew, one entry per CDR3 protein. Of 550,000 to 600,000 distinct CDR3 sequences listed, more than 13% were seen once; the top ten hold roughly 7%. For ophthalmopathy patients, the Clinical Activity Score was at least 3 and the NOSPECS grade at least 4; duration was under 3 months. The authors obtained PBMCs from around 10 ml of fresh peripheral blood. Broader study findings: Blood also carried most thyroid clonotypes expanded above 0.001.

The rearrangement links TRBV7-9 to TRBJ2-3; TRBD1 matches at 8 bases. This clonotype originated in a woman younger than 30 with Graves' ophthalmopathy. What was sequenced was blood. CDR3 sequence reads: CASSLLTGGVGTDTQYF. The CDR3 nucleotides read TGTGCCAGCAGCCTTCTTACAGGGGGAGTGGGCACAGATACGCAGTATTTT.